This entry describes one T cell receptor (beta chain). Antigen: not known. This entry is derived from a study of cytomegalovirus exposure and HLA in healthy donors. The study, taken as a whole, reports: An assumption of roughly uniform sequencing depth across donors underlay the presence/absence analyses.

Trimming at V came to 8 bases and at J to 1 base, leaving 6 bases not matched to a gene. The CDR3 is made up of 15 amino acids. Germline V CDR1 and CDR2: MDHEN, SYDVKM. In the PCR, 60 Vbeta and 13 Jbeta primers were used. Clones were sequenced by immunoSEQ multiplex PCR, and TCRdb holds only the in-frame ones, with some missing. The sample contains roughly 150,000 clones, 85% of which appear only once. Sequencing was carried out using PBMCs. The rearrangement links TRBV28 to TRBJ2-4, with 9 bases identical to TRBD2. This receptor was obtained from a boy aged 2-9 years in good health and CMV-seronegative. CDR3 protein: CASAPAGGAKNIQYF. CDR3 DNA: TGTGCCAGCGCCCCTGCGGGAGGGGCCAAAAACATTCAGTACTTC.